A single sample gave rise to the 20 T cell receptor beta chains below, sequenced in a study of blood T cell repertoires in COVID-19. Sequencing was performed with immunoSEQ multiplex PCR; in TCRdb, only in-frame clones are kept and a portion is missing. The repertoire consists of about 59,000 clones, with roughly 86% occurring once and the leading ten covering about 6.3%. Sequencing used peripheral blood. The source is a man aged 60-69 years with active or convalescent COVID-19.

The chain couples TRBV4-1 to TRBJ1-1; 10 nucleotides match TRBD1. The germline V gene encodes CDR1 MGHRA and CDR2 YSYEKL. With 0 bases clipped from V and 5 bases from J, the junction kept 3 bases outside the gene matches. The CDR3 covers 15 residues. The DNA of the CDR3 is TGCGCCAGCAGCCAAGAGAGGACAGGGGGTACTGAAGCTTTCTTT. It specifies CASSQERTGGTEAFF.

The chain uses TRBV20-1 and TRBJ2-1, with D possibly being TRBD1 (6 bases). The CDR3 is made up of 14 amino acids. Germline V CDR1 and CDR2: DFQATT, SNEGSKA (reference sequence). V dropped 3 bases and J dropped 1 base, with 10 bases sitting between them. The CDR3 spells CSASRQGSYNEQFF. The CDR3 DNA reads as TGCAGTGCTAGTCGTCAGGGGTCCTACAATGAGCAGTTCTTC.

The chain carries TRBV9 and TRBJ1-2; 9 nucleotides match TRBD1. The J segment lost 2 bases and the V segment lost 5 bases, leaving 4 bases of the junction unmatched. There are 14 residues in the CDR3. Germline lookup yields CDR1 SGDLS and CDR2 YYNGEE. The CDR3 nucleotides are TGTGCCAGCAGACAGACAGGGGGGAACTATGGCTACACCTTC. Its protein product is CASRQTGGNYGYTF.

J is TRBJ1-3 and V is TRBV3-1 (or the pseudogene TRBV3-2), with D maybe TRBD1 (6 bases). With 3 bases removed from V and 4 bases from J, the gap between germline ends came to 13 bases. Germline V gene data show CDR1 as LGHDT and CDR2 as YNNKEL (reference sequence). The CDR3 contains 15 residues. The CDR3 spells CASSHGAGAGNTIYF. The CDR3 nucleotides are TGTGCCAGCAGCCACGGGGCAGGGGCCGGAAACACCATATATTTT.

This chain connects TRBV28 to TRBJ1-1, with D possibly TRBD1 on 6 matching bases. CDR1 is MDHEN and CDR2 is SYDVKM in the germline V gene. Deletions cut 3 bases from V and 8 bases from J, with 16 bases between. This CDR3 has 14 residues. The CDR3 DNA sequence: TGTGCCAGCAGTTTTTTGCCTAAACAGGGAGAAGCTTTCTTT. Protein: CASSFLPKQGEAFF.

The J gene is TRBJ1-2, the V gene TRBV5-1; the D is unclear. In germline, CDR1 is SGHRS, CDR2 YFSETQ. Between the trimmed V and J ends, which lost 1 base and 6 bases, there was a span of 22 bases. This CDR3 has 17 amino acids. CDR3 region: CASSLTGWSTLTDGYTF. For the CDR3, the DNA is TGCGCCAGCAGCTTGACGGGGTGGTCAACTCTTACGGATGGCTACACCTTC.

A single count supports this clone. The V call is TRBV6-6, the J call TRBJ2-7; D possibly corresponds to TRBD1 (5 bases). CDR3 size: 14 residues. Germline CDR1 is MNHNY and CDR2 is SVGAGI (reference sequence). V was cut by 2 bases and J by 6 bases, with 14 bases left in between. The DNA for the CDR3 is TGTGCCAGCAGTTACCTGCGGCAGGGTGGCGAGCAGTACTTC. Translating it yields CASSYLRQGGEQYF.

In its sample, this clone was seen a few times. The chain combines TRBV7-9 with TRBJ1-6; no clear D gene. V was cut by 1 base and J by 10 bases, with 11 bases left in between. The CDR3 consists of 14 residues. Germline V gives CDR1 SEHNR, CDR2 FQNEAQ (reference sequence). As DNA, the CDR3 is TGTGCCAGCAGCTTAGGCGGGGTGGGATCACCCCTCCACTTT. Amino acid sequence: CASSLGGVGSPLHF.

This clone was seen only a few times. CDR3 protein: CASGSPGHDYEQYF. In DNA form, the CDR3 reads TGTGCCAGCGGGTCTCCGGGACACGACTACGAGCAGTACTTC. The gene calls are TRBV27 and TRBJ2-7, with D tentatively TRBD1 (6 bases). The CDR3 spans 14 residues. Trimming stripped 8 bases from V and 3 bases from J, with 17 bases between. The germline V gene encodes CDR1 MNHEY and CDR2 SMNVEV (reference sequence).

V is TRBV11-2 and J is TRBJ1-1; weak D call: TRBD1 (5 bases). From germline, CDR1 is SGHAT and CDR2 FQNNGV. The CDR3 sequence is 15 residues long. Trimming left V 5 bases short and J 1 base short, with 14 bases between. CDR3 loop: CASSPEGVRNTEAFF. Here the CDR3 DNA reads TGTGCCAGCAGCCCCGAAGGGGTCAGGAACACTGAAGCTTTCTTT.

The gene calls are TRBV28 and TRBJ1-4; D is undetermined. There are 13 residues in the CDR3. Trimming removed 1 base from V and 10 bases from J, with 10 bases in between. Germline loops: CDR1 MDHEN, CDR2 SYDVKM. The DNA for the CDR3 is TGTGCCAGCAGTTTATCGTCCCCGGGAAAACTGTTTTTT. This codes for CASSLSSPGKLFF.

This chain joins TRBV29-1 and TRBJ1-1; no clear D. Germline loops: CDR1 SQVTM, CDR2 ANQGSEA. Trimming removed 7 bases from V and 5 bases from J, with 11 bases in between. This CDR3 has 11 residues. The CDR3 sequence: CSGVTGTEAFF. The CDR3 bases are TGCAGCGGAGTGACCGGGACTGAAGCTTTCTTT.

This clone was observed a few times. The chain has TRBV27 and TRBJ2-7; TRBD2 matches 7 bases. The CDR3 is made up of 17 amino acids. The V segment lost 5 bases and the J segment 6 bases; nucleotides outside the gene matches: 19. Germline values: CDR1 MNHEY, CDR2 SMNVEV (reference sequence). CDR3 in DNA: TGTGCCAGCAGTAGCACTAGCGACTACATACGGCCCATCGAGCAGTACTTC. It specifies CASSSTSDYIRPIEQYF.

This rearrangement joins TRBV16 to TRBJ1-3; D gene ambiguous. This CDR3 has 15 amino acids. CDR1 is KGHSY and CDR2 is FQNENV in the germline V gene. Deletions cut 0 bases from V and 0 bases from J, with 6 bases between. CDR3: CASSQSFNSGNTIYF. Written as DNA, the CDR3 is TGTGCCAGCAGCCAATCGTTCAACTCTGGAAACACCATATATTTT. Together with reference TRBV16 and TRBJ1-3, the CDR3 gives the full variable domain: GEEVAQTPKHLVRGEGQKAKLYCAPIKGHSYVFWYQQVLKNEFKFLISFQNENVFDETGMPKERFSAKCLPNSPCSLEIQATKLEDSAVYFCASSQSFNSGNTIYFGEGSWLTVV.

This rearrangement joins TRBV5-1 to TRBJ2-7; TRBD1 matches 7 bases. In germline, CDR1 is SGHRS, CDR2 YFSETQ. The CDR3 consists of 14 residues. The J segment lost 2 bases and the V segment lost 4 bases, leaving 6 bases of the junction unmatched. The CDR3 spells CASSPDRPPYEQYF. The CDR3 DNA reads as TGCGCCAGCAGCCCGGACAGGCCTCCCTACGAGCAGTACTTC. The full variable domain, in which reference TRBV5-1 and TRBJ2-7 provide the parts outside the CDR3, is KAGVTQTPRYLIKTRGQQVTLSCSPISGHRSVSWYQQTPGQGLQFLFEYFSETQRNKGNFPGRFSGRQFSNSRSEMNVSTLELGDSALYLCASSPDRPPYEQYFGPGTRLTVT.

The rearrangement links TRBV25-1 to TRBJ1-5, with D tentatively TRBD1 (6 bases). CDR3 length: 13 residues. V dropped 4 bases and J dropped 4 bases, with 8 bases sitting between them. The germline V gene has CDR1 MGHDK and CDR2 SYGVNS. The CDR3 protein is CASSAQGNQPQHF. The CDR3 nucleotides read TGTGCCAGCAGTGCACAGGGAAATCAGCCCCAGCATTTT. Drawing the rest from reference TRBV25-1 and TRBJ1-5, the complete variable domain is EADIYQTPRYLVIGTGKKITLECSQTMGHDKMYWYQQDPGMELHLIHYSYGVNSTEKGDLSSESTVSRIRTEHFPLTLESARPSHTSQYLCASSAQGNQPQHFGDGTRLSIL.

The chain joins TRBV25-1 to TRBJ2-5; TRBD2 aligns across 7 bases. With V trimmed by 1 base and J by 2 bases, 10 bases remained unmatched. Germline V lookup: CDR1 MGHDK, CDR2 SYGVNS. The CDR3 runs to 17 residues. In DNA, the CDR3 is TGTGCCAGCAGTGAATTCTTAGGCGGGGGATATCAAGAGACCCAGTACTTC. It specifies CASSEFLGGGYQETQYF.

The chain combines TRBV18 with TRBJ2-2; 10 bases match TRBD1. The CDR3 contains 16 residues. V was pared by 4 bases and J by 4 bases, with 6 bases of the junction left unmatched. Germline V gene data show CDR1 as KGHSH and CDR2 as LQKENI. As DNA, the CDR3 is TGTGCCAGCTCACAAACGACAGGGGGCGGCACCGGGGAGCTGTTTTTT. Protein: CASSQTTGGGTGELFF.

The chain carries TRBV3-1 (or the pseudogene TRBV3-2) and TRBJ1-1, with 9 positions matching TRBD1. The V and J ends lost 4 bases and 5 bases, in that order; junction bases with no gene match: 5. The CDR3 covers 14 residues. CDR1 and CDR2 (germline): LGHDT, YNNKEL (reference sequence). CDR3 residues: CASSPGTGWTEAFF. The CDR3 nucleotides are TGTGCCAGCAGCCCCGGGACAGGGTGGACTGAAGCTTTCTTT.

V and J are TRBV7-6 and TRBJ1-6, with TRBD1 identical over 10 bases. V lost 6 bases, J lost 7 bases, and 18 bases stayed unmatched. CDR3 size: 19 residues. From germline, CDR1 is SGHVS and CDR2 FNYEAQ. DNA for the CDR3: TGTGCCAGCAGTCCCGAAGCGGGACAGGGGATATTGAGCAATTCACCCCTCCACTTT. Protein: CASSPEAGQGILSNSPLHF.